One and the same sample provided the 14 T cell receptor beta chains below, sequenced in a study of CD8+ T cells in alopecia areata. Investigators isolated RNA and reverse transcribed it into cDNA to act as the sequencing template. This table comes from immunoSEQ multiplex PCR, and its TCRdb copy is limited to in-frame clones, with some not included. Among over 150,000 clones listed, around 50% were seen once. Sequenced input: CD8+ T cells sorted from blood. All receptors derive from a human donor in good health.

The CDR3 coding sequence is TGTGCCAGCAGCTCCCGGGACGGAGATTACAATGAGCAGTTCTTC. Its protein is CASSSRDGDYNEQFF. The chain combines TRBV7-9 with TRBJ2-1; tentatively, D is TRBD1 or TRBD2 (5 bases each). The germline gives CDR1 SEHNR, CDR2 FQNEAQ (reference sequence). The CDR3 extends over 15 amino acids. The germline V and J ends were trimmed by 4 bases and 4 bases, with 14 bases remaining between them.

To note about this clone: The identical CDR3 is also encoded by other nucleotide sequences in the sample. The rearrangement joins TRBV27 to TRBJ1-5; D remains ambiguous. This CDR3 is 15 amino acids long. In germline, CDR1 is MNHEY, CDR2 SMNVEV (reference sequence). V was clipped by 2 bases and J by 0 bases, with 8 bases between them. The CDR3 bases are TGTGCCAGCAGTTTAACGAGCTATAGCAATCAGCCCCAGCATTTT. Amino acid sequence: CASSLTSYSNQPQHF.

This clone occurred a few times. CDR3 nucleotides: TGTGCCAGCAGGGGGGCAGATACGCAGTATTTT. Residues: CASRGADTQYF. The rearrangement joins TRBV11-2 to TRBJ2-3; D may correspond to TRBD1 or TRBD2 (5 bases each). Germline-derived CDR1 and CDR2 are SGHAT and FQNNGV. V was pared by 6 bases and J by 4 bases, with 5 bases between. The CDR3 is 11 residues long.

This chain connects TRBV5-6 to TRBJ2-7; tentative D call: TRBD1 (5 bases). The CDR3 runs 12 residues. Germline CDR1 SGHDT, CDR2 YYEEEE. Trimming pared 1 base from V and 4 bases from J, leaving 6 bases between. CDR3 protein: CASSLRTYEQYF. The CDR3 bases are TGTGCCAGCAGCTTGAGGACATACGAGCAGTACTTC.

The rearrangement links TRBV29-1 to TRBJ2-2; D perhaps matches TRBD2 (6 bases). CDR3 length: 13 amino acids. CDR1 SQVTM and CDR2 ANQGSEA come from the germline V gene. V gave up 0 bases and J gave up 5 bases, with 7 bases separating them. CDR3 amino acids: CSVEEGGTGELFF. The CDR3, as DNA: TGCAGCGTTGAAGAGGGAGGAACCGGGGAGCTGTTTTTT.

V is TRBV4-1 and J is TRBJ1-2, with TRBD1 matching over 10 bases. Germline trimming cut 1 base from V and 4 bases from J; bases unmatched to any gene: 0. The germline gives CDR1 MGHRA, CDR2 YSYEKL. This CDR3 contains 14 residues. The CDR3 DNA reads as TGCGCCAGCAGCCAAGGGACAGGGGGCTATGGCTACACCTTC. Its protein is CASSQGTGGYGYTF.

CDR3 amino acids: CATSRVGTGREQYF. The CDR3 DNA follows: TGTGCCACCAGCAGAGTCGGGACAGGGCGCGAGCAGTACTTC. The V and J genes are TRBV15 and TRBJ2-7; 9 bases are shared with TRBD1. From germline, CDR1 is LNHNV and CDR2 YYDKDF (reference sequence). The CDR3 totals 14 residues. Trimming at V came to 1 base and at J to 6 bases, leaving 4 bases not matched to a gene.

This chain uses TRBV7-8 with TRBJ2-5; D may be TRBD2 (6 bases). Germline assignment: CDR1 SGHVS and CDR2 FQNEAQ. The CDR3 length is 15 residues. Between the trimmed V and J ends, which lost 5 bases and 0 bases, there was a span of 13 bases. The CDR3 spells CASSPLARYQETQYF. In nucleotides, the CDR3 is TGTGCCAGCAGCCCCCTAGCGCGATACCAAGAGACCCAGTACTTC.

The chain recombines TRBV19 with TRBJ2-7, with D possibly matching TRBD1 (5 bases). The CDR3 sequence is 13 residues long. Deletions cut 3 bases from V and 3 bases from J, with 9 bases between. Germline loops: CDR1 LNHDA, CDR2 SQIVND (reference sequence). CDR3 loop: CASSISRVYEQYF. The CDR3 DNA is TGTGCCAGTAGTATCAGCAGGGTCTACGAGCAGTACTTC. Together with reference TRBV19 and TRBJ2-7, the CDR3 gives the full variable domain: DGGITQSPKYLFRKEGQNVTLSCEQNLNHDAMYWYRQDPGQGLRLIYYSQIVNDFQKGDIAEGYSVSREKKESFPLTVTSAQKNPTAFYLCASSISRVYEQYFGPGTRLTVT.

V usage is TRBV7-3 and J usage is TRBJ2-3; 7 bases are shared with TRBD2. CDR3 size: 16 residues. Germline V lookup: CDR1 SGHTA, CDR2 FQGTGA. The trim removed 3 bases at V and 1 base at J, leaving 7 bases unmatched. This CDR3 is CASSFRAGSGTDTQYF. The CDR3 DNA sequence: TGTGCCAGCAGCTTCAGAGCGGGGTCCGGCACAGATACGCAGTATTTT.

This clone has more than one count but fewer than ten. V usage is TRBV29-1 and J usage is TRBJ2-7; unclear D gene. In germline, CDR1 is SQVTM, CDR2 ANQGSEA. Trimming took off 4 bases at V and 6 bases at J, with 10 bases between the two ends. This CDR3 is built from 11 residues. The CDR3 DNA follows: TGCAGCGTTGCCGACGGGCGCGAGCAGTACTTC. Its protein product is CSVADGREQYF.

This chain connects TRBV2 to TRBJ1-2; D is ambiguous. Trimming removed 7 bases at V and 8 bases at J, with 14 bases between. Per germline, CDR1 SNHLY and CDR2 FYNNEI. CDR3 length equals 12 residues. CDR3 coding DNA: TGTGCCAGCACAGAAACGGGTCTCGGCTACACCTTC. Amino acids: CASTETGLGYTF.

This chain connects TRBV29-1 to TRBJ2-7; tentatively, D is TRBD2 (7 bases). Looked up from germline, CDR1 is SQVTM and CDR2 is ANQGSEA. The V and J ends lost 3 bases and 3 bases respectively, with 21 bases between them. The CDR3 runs to 16 residues. CDR3 bases: TGCAGCGTTGACTCCGGGGGGCGCGGTAAAGTCTACGAGCAGTACTTC. Translation: CSVDSGGRGKVYEQYF.

The table lists this clone with a few counts. In DNA form, the CDR3 reads TGTGCCAGTAGCGGGGACAGATGGAAGTCTGAAGCTTTCTTT. Amino acids: CASSGDRWKSEAFF. This chain connects TRBV19 to TRBJ1-1; 7 positions agree with TRBD1. V dropped 6 bases and J dropped 6; count of bases not matched to a gene: 10. The CDR3 is 14 residues long. Germline CDR1 LNHDA, CDR2 SQIVND (reference sequence).